The next 28 T cell receptor beta chains were all read from a single sample in a study of chemoradiotherapy in HPV16-positive cancers (dated by TCRdb to between 2020 and 2023). Library creation used the immunoSEQ multiplex PCR assay. The clones in this table, taken by TCRdb from immuneACCESS, are in-frame only. Not every clone is retained; where verified, under half of the shortfall comes from an unresolved V gene, and the cause of the rest is unknown. For this sample the table gives about 53,000 clones, of which more than 75% were detected only once. In total, the top ten clones hold roughly 3% of the sample. The input for sequencing was blood, taken from a patient who underwent chemoradiotherapy. Receptor source: a human donor with HPV-associated anogenital cancer.

This chain uses TRBV7-2 with TRBJ1-3; D ambiguous. With 2 bases removed from V and 0 bases from J, the gap between germline ends came to 8 bases. The length of the CDR3 is 15 residues. The germline gives CDR1 SGHTA, CDR2 FQGNSA. CDR3 loop: CASSLPLTSGNTIYF. As DNA, the CDR3 is TGTGCCAGCAGCTTACCTCTCACCTCTGGAAACACCATATATTTT.

The CDR3, as DNA: TGTGCCAGCAGCCTAATGAACCTCCGGGAGCAGTACTTC. Residues: CASSLMNLREQYF. The chain joins TRBV7-2 to TRBJ2-5; a weak D match, TRBD2 (6 bases). This CDR3 has 13 residues. Trimming stripped 5 bases from V and 11 bases from J, with 18 bases between. Germline CDR1 SGHTA, CDR2 FQGNSA.

The CDR3 nucleotides read TGTGCCAGCAGCCCTTCGGGACCCCAAGAGACCCAGTACTTC. This translates into CASSPSGPQETQYF. The J gene is TRBJ2-5, the V gene TRBV11-1, with D possibly called TRBD1 or TRBD2 (5 bases each). Trimming took 5 bases from V and 1 from J, leaving 11 bases between them. CDR1 SGHAT and CDR2 FQDESV come from the germline V gene (reference sequence). The length of the CDR3 is 14 residues.

This clone was counted a few times. The chain recombines TRBV5-4 with TRBJ1-2; 7 bases fit TRBD1. The CDR3 extends over 15 amino acids. From germline, CDR1 is SGHNT and CDR2 YYREEE (reference sequence). Trimming at V came to 1 base and at J to 1 base, leaving 4 bases not matched to a gene. The CDR3 coding sequence is TGTGCCAGCAGCTTGCACCCAGGGGGTAACTATGGCTACACCTTC. Its translation is CASSLHPGGNYGYTF.

The rearrangement joins TRBV14 to TRBJ2-5; D gene ambiguous. The CDR3 runs to 12 residues. V lost 1 base and J 8 bases, leaving 8 bases between the germline ends. From germline, CDR1 is SGHDN and CDR2 FVKESK. The CDR3 DNA reads TGTGCCAGCAGCCAAGCGAGGCGTACCCAGTACTTC. Residues: CASSQARRTQYF.

The rearrangement links TRBV29-1 to TRBJ2-3; tentatively, D is TRBD1 (6 bases). The germline V gene has CDR1 SQVTM and CDR2 ANQGSEA. V was cut by 7 bases and J by 7 bases, with 21 bases left in between. CDR3 length: 14 residues. This CDR3 is CSASNRAQGNTQYF. The CDR3 DNA reads TGCAGCGCGAGCAACAGGGCGCAGGGGAATACGCAGTATTTT.

The chain joins TRBV6-5 to TRBJ2-5; TRBD2 matches at 12 bases. The CDR3 runs 16 residues. V lost 2 bases to trimming and J lost 5 bases; unmatched junction nucleotides: 6. Germline CDR1 is MNHEY and CDR2 is SVGAGI. The CDR3 DNA reads TGTGCCAGCAGTTACGGGCTAGCGGGGGGGAGGGAGACCCAGTACTTC. Protein product: CASSYGLAGGRETQYF.

The gene calls are TRBV10-3 and TRBJ2-7; 9 nucleotides match TRBD1. V was clipped by 6 bases and J by 1 base; unmatched bases: 13. The germline V gene encodes CDR1 ENHRY and CDR2 SYGVKD. The CDR3 consists of 17 residues. CDR3 amino acids: CAISVQKTGTGSYEQYF. The CDR3 DNA reads as TGTGCCATCAGCGTCCAAAAAACCGGGACAGGGTCCTACGAGCAGTACTTC.

The gene calls are TRBV29-1 and TRBJ2-2; D is perhaps TRBD1 or TRBD2 (5 bases each). Trimming pared 4 bases from V and 6 bases from J, leaving 9 bases between. Germline assignment: CDR1 SQVTM and CDR2 ANQGSEA. This CDR3 has 12 residues. The CDR3 loop is CSVGQGAGELFF. Here the CDR3 DNA reads TGCAGCGTTGGCCAGGGAGCCGGGGAGCTGTTTTTT.

The J gene is TRBJ2-3, the V gene TRBV19; possible D gene TRBD2, 7 bases. Germline V lookup: CDR1 LNHDA, CDR2 SQIVND (reference sequence). The CDR3 runs 15 residues. V was shortened by 3 bases and J by 0 bases, with 10 bases between the two germline ends. Written as DNA, the CDR3 is TGTGCCAGTAGTATCGGGGGGCGAAGCACAGATACGCAGTATTTT. It specifies CASSIGGRSTDTQYF. Looking up the rest from reference TRBV19 and TRBJ2-3 gives the full variable domain: DGGITQSPKYLFRKEGQNVTLSCEQNLNHDAMYWYRQDPGQGLRLIYYSQIVNDFQKGDIAEGYSVSREKKESFPLTVTSAQKNPTAFYLCASSIGGRSTDTQYFGPGTRLTVL.

The chain couples TRBV12-5 to TRBJ2-5, with D perhaps TRBD2 (6 bases). The CDR3 covers 18 residues. Per the germline V gene, CDR1 is LGHNT and CDR2 is FRNRAP. Trimming removed 4 bases at V and 4 bases at J, with 25 bases between. This chain's CDR3 is CASGSLPPTSPALETQYF. The CDR3 DNA follows: TGTGCTAGTGGTTCCCTCCCCCCCACTAGCCCGGCCTTAGAGACCCAGTACTTC.

This chain joins TRBV5-6 and TRBJ2-1, with D possibly TRBD2 on 5 matching bases. The V end was cut by 2 bases, the J end by 6 bases, with 9 bases between. The germline V gene has CDR1 SGHDT and CDR2 YYEEEE. This CDR3 contains 13 residues. The CDR3 is CASSLGAANEQFF. In DNA, the CDR3 is TGTGCCAGCAGCTTAGGAGCGGCCAATGAGCAGTTCTTC.

To note about this clone: The identical CDR3 is also encoded by other nucleotide sequences in the sample. V and J are TRBV29-1 and TRBJ1-2, with D possibly being TRBD1 (6 bases). The CDR3 runs to 12 residues. Germline V gene data show CDR1 as SQVTM and CDR2 as ANQGSEA. Trimming stripped 4 bases from V and 7 bases from J, with 13 bases between. In nucleotides, the CDR3 is TGCAGCGTTGGGGGGCAGGGGTTTGGCTACACCTTC. It is translated as CSVGGQGFGYTF.

This chain joins TRBV5-1 and TRBJ2-2, with 7 bases identical to TRBD2. With V trimmed by 3 bases and J by 3 bases, 5 bases remained unmatched. In germline, CDR1 is SGHRS, CDR2 YFSETQ. The CDR3 loop spans 15 amino acids. CDR3 loop: CASSSRAGDTGELFF. The CDR3, as DNA: TGCGCCAGCAGCTCCCGTGCGGGAGACACCGGGGAGCTGTTTTTT.

The chain recombines TRBV15 with TRBJ2-7; 10 nucleotides match TRBD2. Germline V gene sequence: CDR1 LNHNV, CDR2 YYDKDF (reference sequence). The J segment lost 2 bases and the V segment lost 0 bases, leaving 7 bases of the junction unmatched. The CDR3 length is 17 residues. In DNA, the CDR3 is TGTGCCACCAGCAGAGACAGGGGACTAGCGTCGCCCTACGAGCAGTACTTC. Its translation: CATSRDRGLASPYEQYF.

This chain connects TRBV10-3 to TRBJ2-1, with 8 bases lining up with TRBD2. The V segment lost 5 bases and the J segment 4 bases; nucleotides outside the gene matches: 7. The CDR3 has 15 residues. Looked up from germline, CDR1 is ENHRY and CDR2 is SYGVKD. The CDR3 loop reads CAISLTSGDYNEQFF. CDR3 sequence (DNA): TGTGCCATCAGTCTCACTAGCGGAGATTACAATGAGCAGTTCTTC.

V is TRBV10-2 and J is TRBJ2-7; D is tentatively TRBD1 or TRBD2 (6 bases each). V dropped 0 bases and J dropped 2 bases, with 11 bases sitting between them. This CDR3 has 15 residues. Germline loops: CDR1 WSHSY, CDR2 SAAADI. CDR3 nucleotides: TGCGCCAGCAGTGAGTCAGGGGGGCAAGCCTACGAGCAGTACTTC. This encodes CASSESGGQAYEQYF.

This clone appeared a single time. The chain links TRBV5-1 to TRBJ2-3; no definite D call. CDR3 length: 14 residues. Germline CDR1 is SGHRS and CDR2 is YFSETQ. The V end was cut by 1 base, the J end by 2 bases, with 8 bases between. This chain's CDR3 is CASSLSQYTDTQYF. CDR3 bases: TGCGCCAGCAGCTTGTCACAGTACACAGATACGCAGTATTTT.

This clone was found once. The chain combines TRBV7-2 with TRBJ1-5, with TRBD1 as a possible D gene (5 bases). Germline V gene data show CDR1 as SGHTA and CDR2 as FQGNSA. V was cut by 6 bases and J by 4 bases, with 10 bases left in between. The CDR3 extends over 13 amino acids. This chain's CDR3 is CASSPGNNQPQHF. The CDR3 DNA follows: TGTGCCAGCAGTCCAGGGAATAATCAGCCCCAGCATTTT. The complete variable domain, with remaining parts taken from reference TRBV7-2 and TRBJ1-5, reads GAGVSQSPSNKVTEKGKDVELRCDPISGHTALYWYRQSLGQGLEFLIYFQGNSAPDKSGLPSDRFSAERTGGSVSTLTIQRTQQEDSAVYLCASSPGNNQPQHFGDGTRLSIL.

The chain couples TRBV19 to TRBJ1-2; TRBD1 aligns across 8 bases. The germline CDR1 and CDR2 sequences are LNHDA and SQIVND (reference sequence). This CDR3 has 15 amino acids. Trimming took 5 bases from V and 6 from J; bases not matched to a gene: 11. The CDR3 loop is CASSSKTGGRNGYTF. DNA of the CDR3: TGTGCCAGTAGTTCAAAAACAGGGGGAAGGAATGGCTACACCTTC. The full variable domain, completed using reference TRBV19 and TRBJ1-2, is DGGITQSPKYLFRKEGQNVTLSCEQNLNHDAMYWYRQDPGQGLRLIYYSQIVNDFQKGDIAEGYSVSREKKESFPLTVTSAQKNPTAFYLCASSSKTGGRNGYTFGSGTRLTVV.

The chain recombines TRBV7-9 with TRBJ1-1, with TRBD1 matching over 9 bases. The trim removed 5 bases at V and 6 bases at J, leaving 4 bases unmatched. The CDR3 contains 13 residues. Germline V lookup: CDR1 SEHNR, CDR2 FQNEAQ (reference sequence). The CDR3 here is CASSEGQGSEAFF. The CDR3 region has the DNA TGTGCCAGCAGCGAGGGACAGGGCTCTGAAGCTTTCTTT.

The chain has TRBV5-1 and TRBJ1-3; 7 bases agree with TRBD1. The trim removed 0 bases at V and 2 bases at J, leaving 2 bases unmatched. CDR1 is SGHRS, CDR2 YFSETQ, per germline. There are 15 residues in the CDR3. The CDR3 sequence is CASSLGQGAGNTIYF. In DNA, the CDR3 is TGCGCCAGCAGCTTGGGACAGGGTGCTGGAAACACCATATATTTT.

The chain employs TRBV5-1 and TRBJ1-1; D is ambiguous. The ends were cut back, 7 bases at V and 6 bases at J, with 16 bases in the middle. The V gene's germline CDR1 is SGHRS and CDR2 YFSETQ. The CDR3 has 13 amino acids. For the CDR3, the DNA is TGCGCCAGCGGTCGTGCCGAAGGCGCTGAAGCTTTCTTT. Its protein is CASGRAEGAEAFF.

Only one count was recorded for this clone. The chain couples TRBV27 to TRBJ2-3; D possibly matches TRBD1 or TRBD2 (5 bases each). V lost 0 bases to trimming and J lost 4 bases, with 23 bases between them. Germline values: CDR1 MNHEY, CDR2 SMNVEV (reference sequence). This CDR3 has 19 residues. The CDR3 coding sequence is TGTGCCAGCAGTTTATCCCCCCGACCAGTTCCCCGGGGCCCAGATACGCAGTATTTT. It specifies CASSLSPRPVPRGPDTQYF.

The J gene is TRBJ1-1, the V gene TRBV29-1, with 9 nucleotides matching TRBD1. Germline V gene lookup returns CDR1 SQVTM and CDR2 ANQGSEA. The CDR3 runs 14 residues. With V trimmed by 7 bases and J by 1 base, 7 bases remained unmatched. CDR3 sequence (DNA): TGCAGCGCGGGGGACAGGGCAGGGAACACTGAAGCTTTCTTT. Amino acid sequence: CSAGDRAGNTEAFF.

The V gene is TRBV5-4, the J gene TRBJ1-5; D is unclear. The V gene's germline CDR1 is SGHNT and CDR2 YYREEE (reference sequence). Trimming shortened V by 5 bases and J by 7 bases, and 16 bases separated the two germline ends. This CDR3 region has 14 residues. As DNA, the CDR3 is TGTGCCAGCAGTGTAGATGGAAATCCCCAGCCCCAGCATTTT. This sequence encodes CASSVDGNPQPQHF.

This chain uses TRBV5-4 with TRBJ2-1, with 13 bases fitting TRBD2. The CDR3 covers 15 residues. Looked up from germline, CDR1 is SGHNT and CDR2 is YYREEE (reference sequence). V lost 2 bases, J lost 8 bases, and 4 bases stayed unmatched. CDR3 loop: CASSLLAGGPDEQFF. CDR3 DNA sequence: TGTGCCAGCAGCTTACTAGCGGGGGGGCCGGATGAGCAGTTCTTC.

The rearrangement joins TRBV6-7 to TRBJ2-4; D remains ambiguous. TRBV6-7 is flagged as an ORF with uncertain function. This CDR3 has 13 amino acids. V was cut by 11 bases and J by 15 bases, with 26 bases left in between. This CDR3 is CAGELWAPRFRYF. CDR3 in DNA: TGTGCCGGGGAATTGTGGGCCCCCCGGTTTCGGTACTTC.